Listed here is a single TCR beta chain. Its antigen is not known. The record originates from a study of cytomegalovirus exposure and HLA in healthy donors. Study findings and constraints: The study recorded 164 TCR beta chains that were cytomegalovirus-associated.

13 Jbeta primers and 60 Vbeta primers were used for the PCR. Profiled with immunoSEQ multiplex PCR; TCRdb holds only in-frame clones, not every one. This sample has roughly 150,000 clones, with about four fifths found just once. Germline CDR1 is MGHRA and CDR2 is YSYEKL. The CDR3 is 12 amino acids. Trimming shortened V by 4 bases and J by 1 base, and 4 bases separated the two germline ends. The receptor was isolated from a young man in good health. What was sequenced was PBMCs. The J gene is TRBJ1-1, the V gene TRBV4-1; D remains unclear. The CDR3: CASSRGNTEAFF. DNA for the CDR3: TGCGCCAGCAGCCGAGGGAACACTGAAGCTTTCTTT.